The next 19 T cell receptor beta chains were all read from a single sample in a study of CD8 T cells in ankylosing spondylitis. MiXCR was run by TCRdb on the 5' RACE reads, yielding one entry per CDR3 protein. Of under 550,000 distinct CDR3 sequences detected, roughly 25% appear once; the ten largest clones hold approximately 1%. Study outcomes and limitations: Under 10 highly homologous variants formed a TCR beta motif that appeared characteristic of ankylosing spondylitis blood.

These receptors are not linked to any known antigen. Sequenced sample: blood, either unsorted or a sorted T cell fraction (not recorded which). These receptors were collected from a male donor with ankylosing spondylitis.

The chain is built from TRBV5-1 and TRBJ2-1; 9 nucleotides agree with TRBD2. There are 16 residues in the CDR3. Germline V gene lookup returns CDR1 SGHRS and CDR2 YFSETQ. V trimming: 1 base; J trimming: 8 bases; junction bases outside the gene matches: 10. CDR3 in amino acids: CASSLKEAGGPDEQFF. The CDR3 DNA is TGCGCCAGCAGCTTGAAAGAGGCGGGAGGGCCGGATGAGCAGTTCTTC.

This clonotype was observed a single time. The J gene is TRBJ1-1, the V gene TRBV5-1; perhaps TRBD1 as D (6 bases). This CDR3 has 12 residues. V was trimmed by 0 bases and J by 10 bases, leaving 10 bases between them. Germline V gene lookup returns CDR1 SGHRS and CDR2 YFSETQ. Here the CDR3 reads CASSLDRVVAFF. CDR3 bases: TGCGCCAGCAGCTTGGACAGGGTGGTAGCTTTCTTT.

This clonotype appeared many times. J is TRBJ1-3 and V is TRBV5-1, with 7 bases fitting TRBD1. Germline assignment: CDR1 SGHRS and CDR2 YFSETQ. The junction had 4 bases not matched to a gene; V was cut back by 2 bases and J by 8 bases. The length of the CDR3 is 13 residues. CDR3 amino acids: CASSLQGSDTIYF. As DNA, the CDR3 is TGCGCCAGCAGCTTACAGGGGTCGGACACCATATATTTT.

The V and J genes are TRBV11-2 and TRBJ2-7, with no clear D. Trimming shortened V by 8 bases and J by 2 bases, and 16 bases separated the two germline ends. Germline-derived CDR1 and CDR2 are SGHAT and FQNNGV. CDR3 length: 14 residues. The CDR3 sequence: CASQRALRAYEQYF. The CDR3 DNA follows: TGTGCCAGCCAACGGGCCCTTAGGGCCTACGAGCAGTACTTC.

This clonotype was observed a few times. This CDR3 reads CASSVNDPGTRGELFF. CDR3 nucleotides: TGTGCCAGCAGCGTTAATGATCCGGGAACCCGAGGGGAGCTGTTTTTT. The chain recombines TRBV7-8 with TRBJ2-2, with D maybe TRBD2 (5 bases). The V gene's germline CDR1 is SGHVS and CDR2 FQNEAQ. V was shortened by 5 bases and J by 8 bases, with 21 bases between the two germline ends. The CDR3 has 16 amino acids.

The genes are TRBV15 and TRBJ1-1, with D hard to call. From germline, CDR1 is LNHNV and CDR2 YYDKDF (reference sequence). The CDR3 sequence is 13 residues long. With 5 bases removed from V and 2 bases from J, the gap between germline ends came to 9 bases. CDR3 region: CATSGKYNTEAFF. In DNA form, the CDR3 reads TGTGCCACCAGCGGGAAATACAACACTGAAGCTTTCTTT.

The CDR3 protein is CSAAVPSGAYNEQFF. The CDR3 region has the DNA TGCAGTGCTGCCGTCCCTAGCGGGGCCTACAATGAGCAGTTCTTC. J is TRBJ2-1 and V is TRBV20-1, with 9 bases identical to TRBD2. The V segment lost 5 bases and the J segment 2 bases; nucleotides outside the gene matches: 7. CDR1 is DFQATT, CDR2 SNEGSKA, per germline (reference sequence). CDR3 length equals 15 residues.

CDR3 coding DNA: TGTGCCAGCAGCCAAGAAGAAAGGGGGGAAGCTTTCTTT. As protein: CASSQEERGEAFF. The chain couples TRBV14 to TRBJ1-1, with a tentative D call TRBD1 (6 bases). The germline V and J ends were trimmed by 0 bases and 8 bases, with 10 bases remaining between them. CDR3 length equals 13 residues. CDR1 and CDR2 from the germline V gene are SGHDN and FVKESK.

The chain combines TRBV29-1 with TRBJ2-1; no firm D call. Trimming removed 7 bases from V and 3 bases from J, with 19 bases in between. CDR1 is SQVTM and CDR2 is ANQGSEA in the germline V gene. The CDR3 length is 15 residues. The CDR3 region is CSGGVGSGGYNEQFF. Here the CDR3 DNA reads TGCAGCGGCGGAGTGGGCTCCGGCGGCTACAATGAGCAGTTCTTC.

This clonotype was detected a few times. The chain is built from TRBV3-1 and TRBJ2-4; TRBD2 is a possible D gene (6 bases). The CDR3 is made up of 13 amino acids. V lost 4 bases and J lost 9, with 13 bases in between. CDR1 and CDR2 from the germline V gene are LGHDT and YNNKEL (reference sequence). Written as DNA, the CDR3 is TGTGCCAGCAGCCCGGGGACTCAAGGCATTCAGTACTTC. It specifies CASSPGTQGIQYF. Using reference TRBV3-1 and TRBJ2-4 for the parts outside the CDR3, the full variable domain is DTAVSQTPKYLVTQMGNDKSIKCEQNLGHDTMYWYKQDSKKFLKIMFSYNNKELIINETVPNRFSPKSPDKAHLNLHINSLELGDSAVYFCASSPGTQGIQYFGAGTRLSVL.

The V gene is TRBV7-9, the J gene TRBJ2-1, with TRBD2 matching over 11 bases. The germline gives CDR1 SEHNR, CDR2 FQNEAQ (reference sequence). CDR3 size: 14 residues. V gave up 6 bases and J gave up 10 bases; unmatched junction bases: 8. This chain's CDR3 is CASRISGRAEEQFF. CDR3 DNA: TGTGCCAGCAGAATTAGCGGGAGGGCAGAGGAGCAGTTCTTC.

This clonotype was counted a few times. This chain links TRBV20-1 with TRBJ1-1; no clear D. The length of the CDR3 is 14 residues. Germline V gene sequence: CDR1 DFQATT, CDR2 SNEGSKA (reference sequence). The ends were cut back, 1 base at V and 7 bases at J, with 16 bases in the middle. The CDR3 sequence is CSARAPGRRNEAFF. For the CDR3, the DNA is TGCAGTGCTAGAGCTCCAGGACGGAGAAATGAAGCTTTCTTT.

The CDR3 region is CASRGQGAYEQYF. As DNA, the CDR3 is TGCGCCAGCAGGGGACAGGGGGCCTACGAGCAGTACTTC. The rearrangement uses TRBV5-1 and TRBJ2-7; 11 bases agree with TRBD1. Germline V CDR1 and CDR2: SGHRS, YFSETQ. The V segment lost 5 bases and the J segment 2 bases; nucleotides outside the gene matches: 0. The CDR3 runs 13 residues.

The J gene is TRBJ2-1, the V gene TRBV15; the D is unclear. The ends were cut back, 4 bases at V and 4 bases at J, with 14 bases in the middle. The CDR3 totals 15 residues. The germline gives CDR1 LNHNV, CDR2 YYDKDF (reference sequence). DNA for the CDR3: TGTGCCACCAGCACTGACCTTCTAGGGTACAATGAGCAGTTCTTC. It encodes CATSTDLLGYNEQFF.

This clonotype has only a few counts. The chain uses TRBV20-1 and TRBJ2-5; 7 positions match TRBD2. CDR1 is DFQATT, CDR2 SNEGSKA, per germline (reference sequence). Trimming at V came to 0 bases and at J to 2 bases, leaving 6 bases not matched to a gene. The CDR3 extends over 15 amino acids. The CDR3 DNA follows: TGCAGTGCTAGAGATGGCGGGAGCGGGCAAGAGACCCAGTACTTC. It codes for CSARDGGSGQETQYF.

The rearrangement links TRBV2 to TRBJ2-6; weak D call: TRBD1 (6 bases). The CDR3 runs to 16 residues. Trimming stripped 1 base from V and 6 bases from J, with 13 bases between. Germline loops: CDR1 SNHLY, CDR2 FYNNEI. In DNA, the CDR3 is TGTGCCAGCAGTGAAGATGGGCAGGGGCTGGCCAACGTCCTGACTTTC. Residues: CASSEDGQGLANVLTF.

The chain links TRBV10-2 to TRBJ2-5; 7 nucleotides match TRBD1. Germline assignment: CDR1 WSHSY and CDR2 SAAADI. The length of the CDR3 is 15 residues. The V gene end was trimmed by 6 bases and the J gene end by 4 bases; junction bases not matched to a gene: 11. The CDR3 sequence is CASSDQDRVRETQYF. The CDR3 DNA sequence: TGCGCCAGCAGCGATCAAGACAGGGTGAGAGAGACCCAGTACTTC.

This chain connects TRBV25-1 to TRBJ1-1, with D unresolved. V was cut by 0 bases and J by 5 bases, with 13 bases left in between. CDR1 and CDR2 from the germline V gene are MGHDK and SYGVNS. This CDR3 comprises 15 residues. CDR3 loop: CASSEYVGGKTEAFF. The CDR3 nucleotides read TGTGCCAGCAGTGAATATGTGGGAGGGAAGACTGAAGCTTTCTTT. Full variable domain (outside the CDR3, taken from reference TRBV25-1 and TRBJ1-1): EADIYQTPRYLVIGTGKKITLECSQTMGHDKMYWYQQDPGMELHLIHYSYGVNSTEKGDLSSESTVSRIRTEHFPLTLESARPSHTSQYLCASSEYVGGKTEAFFGQGTRLTVV.

V gene TRBV7-2 combines with J gene TRBJ1-6; 8 nucleotides match TRBD1. V trimming: 4 bases; J trimming: 11 bases; junction bases outside the gene matches: 13. The CDR3 consists of 16 residues. Germline values: CDR1 SGHTA, CDR2 FQGNSA. The CDR3 here is CASSSMTGQGATPLHF. CDR3 DNA: TGTGCCAGCAGCTCGATGACCGGACAGGGAGCTACACCCCTCCACTTT.